The 18 T cell receptor beta chains below all came from one sample that was sequenced in a study of T cell responses to AZD1222 COVID-19 vaccine. The table came from immunoSEQ multiplex PCR; TCRdb's copy has only in-frame clones and leaves some out. The sample has some 200,000 clones, about 93% seen once. Material: peripheral blood, obtained 28 days after the second AZD1222 dose. The source is an adult who received the AZD1222 COVID-19 vaccine.

The chain joins TRBV18 to TRBJ1-3, with D possibly TRBD1 on 5 matching bases. CDR3 length: 16 amino acids. V dropped 1 base and J dropped 4 bases, with 14 bases sitting between them. Germline CDR1 and CDR2: KGHSH and LQKENI. CDR3 sequence (DNA): TGTGCCAGCTCACCACGGGGCCTCAGCAGAGGAAACACCATATATTTT. Protein sequence: CASSPRGLSRGNTIYF.

The rearrangement joins TRBV10-2 to TRBJ1-1; D is possibly TRBD1 (5 bases). CDR1 WSHSY and CDR2 SAAADI come from the germline V gene. V shed 7 bases and J shed 8 bases, with 17 bases lying between them. This CDR3 is 13 amino acids long. CDR3 bases: TGCGCCAGCAATCTCCAGGGTATAGGAGAAGCTTTCTTT. Translated, it gives CASNLQGIGEAFF.

This chain joins TRBV15 and TRBJ1-4; D not resolved. V dropped 1 base and J dropped 10 bases, with 10 bases sitting between them. The germline V gene has CDR1 LNHNV and CDR2 YYDKDF (reference sequence). CDR3 length: 13 amino acids. The CDR3 is CATSRARGGKLFF. The CDR3 DNA sequence: TGTGCCACCAGCAGAGCTCGGGGTGGAAAACTGTTTTTT.

This chain links TRBV4-2 with TRBJ1-3, with D perhaps TRBD1 (5 bases). Germline loops: CDR1 LGHNA, CDR2 YNFKEQ. Deletions cut 1 base from V and 4 bases from J, with 5 bases between. This CDR3 is built from 13 residues. CDR3 in DNA: TGTGCCAGCAGCCAAGGACAGGGAAACACCATATATTTT. Its translation is CASSQGQGNTIYF.

The chain carries TRBV12-3 or TRBV12-4 and TRBJ1-1; 7 positions agree with TRBD1. With V trimmed by 7 bases and J by 11 bases, 7 bases remained unmatched. The CDR3 consists of 11 residues. CDR3 loop: CASTQGGSAFF. For the CDR3, the DNA is TGTGCCAGCACCCAAGGGGGCAGCGCTTTCTTT.

V usage is TRBV10-1 and J usage is TRBJ2-3; D is unclear. Germline-derived CDR1 and CDR2 are WNHNN and SYGVQD (reference sequence). This CDR3 has 14 residues. Deletions cut 2 bases from V and 4 bases from J, with 10 bases between. The CDR3 region is CASSEGVGADTQYF. For the CDR3, the DNA is TGCGCCAGCAGTGAGGGGGTTGGGGCAGATACGCAGTATTTT.

This sequence joins TRBV2 and TRBJ2-1; TRBD2 matches 11 bases. V dropped 7 bases and J dropped 4; count of bases not matched to a gene: 6. The CDR3 has 15 amino acids. From germline, CDR1 is SNHLY and CDR2 FYNNEI. In nucleotides, the CDR3 is TGTGCCAGCACCCGAGGGACTAGCGGATACAATGAGCAGTTCTTC. Protein: CASTRGTSGYNEQFF.

The genes are TRBV6-5 and TRBJ1-1; D is uncertain. V dropped 4 bases and J dropped 1 base, with 1 base sitting between them. The CDR3 is 11 amino acids. Germline CDR1 MNHEY, CDR2 SVGAGI. Here the CDR3 DNA reads TGTGCCAGCAGTTGGAACACTGAAGCTTTCTTT. This gives the protein CASSWNTEAFF.

V usage is TRBV2 and J usage is TRBJ1-6; 10 nucleotides line up with TRBD1. Germline V gene lookup returns CDR1 SNHLY and CDR2 FYNNEI. The CDR3 has 14 residues. J gave up 6 bases and V 9 bases, and 5 bases lay outside the gene matches. CDR3 nucleotides: TGTGCCAGTCCCGGGACAGGGGTTAATTCACCCCTCCACTTT. Encoded protein: CASPGTGVNSPLHF.

V gene TRBV18 combines with J gene TRBJ2-1; D remains ambiguous. Germline CDR1 reads KGHSH; CDR2 reads LQKENI. Trimming cost V 1 base and J 7 bases, with 5 bases left between them. The CDR3 length is 12 residues. The CDR3 DNA follows: TGTGCCAGCTCACCACAGGGAAATGAGCAGTTCTTC. This gives the protein CASSPQGNEQFF.

The V call is TRBV7-2, the J call TRBJ2-2; the match to TRBD1 covers 8 bases. Germline V gives CDR1 SGHTA, CDR2 FQGNSA. Trimming took 5 bases from V and 4 from J; bases not matched to a gene: 9. CDR3 size: 16 residues. The CDR3 region has the DNA TGTGCCAGCAGCCCACGGACAGGGCTAATCACCGGGGAGCTGTTTTTT. Protein: CASSPRTGLITGELFF.

The gene calls are TRBV7-3 and TRBJ2-1, with 9 nucleotides matching TRBD2. The V segment lost 2 bases and the J segment 0 bases; nucleotides outside the gene matches: 2. The CDR3 contains 16 residues. From germline, CDR1 is SGHTA and CDR2 FQGTGA. The CDR3 protein is CASSLGAGGSYNEQFF. In DNA form, the CDR3 reads TGTGCCAGCAGCTTAGGAGCGGGGGGCTCCTACAATGAGCAGTTCTTC.

In its sample, this clone was seen once. The rearrangement joins TRBV5-6 to TRBJ2-1; D tentatively reads TRBD1 or TRBD2 (5 bases each). The V end was cut by 0 bases, the J end by 2 bases, with 12 bases between. The CDR3 consists of 16 residues. The germline CDR1 and CDR2 sequences are SGHDT and YYEEEE. CDR3 sequence: CASSLGRDAPYNEQFF. In DNA form, the CDR3 reads TGTGCCAGCAGCTTGGGCCGGGACGCCCCCTACAATGAGCAGTTCTTC.

The gene calls are TRBV3-1 (or the pseudogene TRBV3-2) and TRBJ1-3; D uncertain. Between the trimmed V and J ends, which lost 0 bases and 10 bases, there was a span of 16 bases. Per germline, CDR1 LGHDT and CDR2 YNNKEL (reference sequence). The CDR3 is made up of 15 amino acids. CDR3 loop: CASSQDPAAGGTIYF. For the CDR3, the DNA is TGTGCCAGCAGCCAAGATCCGGCCGCCGGAGGGACCATATATTTT.

The chain carries TRBV6-5 and TRBJ2-3; 7 bases fit TRBD1. The CDR3 extends over 13 amino acids. Trimming took 7 bases from V and 4 from J; bases not matched to a gene: 5. CDR1 MNHEY and CDR2 SVGAGI come from the germline V gene. The CDR3 nucleotides are TGTGCCAGCACCAGAGGGACAGCAGATACGCAGTATTTT. Translation gives CASTRGTADTQYF.

CDR3 loop: CASRGGEKLFF. The DNA for the CDR3 is TGTGCCAGCAGGGGGGGGGAAAAACTGTTTTTT. The rearrangement uses TRBV12-3 or TRBV12-4 and TRBJ1-4, with D tentatively TRBD1 (5 bases). V gave up 6 bases and J gave up 8 bases, with 7 bases separating them. CDR3 length equals 11 residues.

The V call is TRBV24-1, the J call TRBJ1-6; D not resolved. Germline assignment: CDR1 KGHDR and CDR2 SFDVKD. V was cut by 0 bases and J by 0 bases, with 8 bases left in between. The CDR3 consists of 17 residues. This chain's CDR3 is CATSDLFASSYNSPLHF. As DNA, the CDR3 is TGTGCCACCAGTGATTTGTTTGCTAGCTCCTATAATTCACCCCTCCACTTT.

The chain employs TRBV6-5 and TRBJ1-5, with D maybe TRBD1 (6 bases). This CDR3 spans 14 amino acids. V was trimmed by 10 bases and J by 0 bases, leaving 13 bases between them. Germline lookup yields CDR1 MNHEY and CDR2 SVGAGI. The CDR3 here is CAIRGGYSNQPQHF. CDR3 DNA: TGTGCCATAAGGGGGGGGTATAGCAATCAGCCCCAGCATTTT.